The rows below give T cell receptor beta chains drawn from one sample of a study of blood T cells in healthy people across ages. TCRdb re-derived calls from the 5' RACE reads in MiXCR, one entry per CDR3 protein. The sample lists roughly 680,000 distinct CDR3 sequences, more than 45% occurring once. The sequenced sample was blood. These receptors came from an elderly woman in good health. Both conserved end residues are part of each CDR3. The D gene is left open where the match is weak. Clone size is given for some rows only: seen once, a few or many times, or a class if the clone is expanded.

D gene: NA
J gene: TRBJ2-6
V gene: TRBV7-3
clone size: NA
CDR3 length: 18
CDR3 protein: CASTPRATNPAGANVLTF
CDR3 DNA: TGTGCCAGCACCCCCCGGGCCACTAATCCCGCTGGGGCCAACGTCCTGACTTTC

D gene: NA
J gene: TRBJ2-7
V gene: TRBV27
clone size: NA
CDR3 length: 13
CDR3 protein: CASSLDPLDEQYF
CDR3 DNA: TGTGCCAGCAGTCTCGACCCTTTGGATGAGCAGTACTTC

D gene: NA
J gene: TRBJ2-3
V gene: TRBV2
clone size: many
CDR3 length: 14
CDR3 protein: CASSELQRTDTQYF
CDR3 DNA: TGTGCCAGCAGTGAGTTACAACGCACAGATACGCAGTATTTT

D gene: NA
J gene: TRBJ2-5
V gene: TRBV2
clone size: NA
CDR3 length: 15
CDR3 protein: CASSEGTLYQETQYF
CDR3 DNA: TGTGCCAGCAGTGAAGGGACTTTGTACCAAGAGACCCAGTACTTC

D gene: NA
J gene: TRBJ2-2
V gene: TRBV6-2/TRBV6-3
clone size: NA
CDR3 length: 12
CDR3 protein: CASSPPAPELFF
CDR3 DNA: TGTGCCAGCAGTCCCCCGGCCCCGGAGCTGTTTTTT

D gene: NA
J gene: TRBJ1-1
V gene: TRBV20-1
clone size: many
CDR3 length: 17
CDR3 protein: CSARDRYARQYNTEAFF
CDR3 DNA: TGCAGTGCTAGAGATCGGTATGCTAGGCAGTATAACACTGAAGCTTTCTTT

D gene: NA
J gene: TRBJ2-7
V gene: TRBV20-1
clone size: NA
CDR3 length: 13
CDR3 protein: CSASEEGGYEQYF
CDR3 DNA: TGCAGTGCTTCAGAGGAGGGCGGCTACGAGCAGTACTTC

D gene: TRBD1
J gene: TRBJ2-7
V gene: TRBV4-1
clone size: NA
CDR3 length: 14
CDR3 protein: CASSQWTGEPEQYF
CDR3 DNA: TGCGCCAGCAGCCAATGGACAGGGGAGCCCGAGCAGTACTTC

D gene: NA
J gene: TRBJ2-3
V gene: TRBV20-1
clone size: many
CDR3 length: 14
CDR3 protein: CSARAAEFTDTQYF
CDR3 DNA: TGCAGTGCTAGAGCGGCGGAATTCACAGATACGCAGTATTTT

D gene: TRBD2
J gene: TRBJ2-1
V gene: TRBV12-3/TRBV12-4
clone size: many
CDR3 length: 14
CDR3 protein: CASQRGGSYNEQFF
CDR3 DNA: TGTGCCAGCCAGCGGGGGGGCTCCTACAATGAGCAGTTCTTC

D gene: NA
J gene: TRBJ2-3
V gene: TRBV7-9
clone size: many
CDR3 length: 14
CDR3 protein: CASSLLVGIDTQYF
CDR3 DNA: TGTGCCAGCAGCTTACTGGTGGGAATAGATACGCAGTATTTT

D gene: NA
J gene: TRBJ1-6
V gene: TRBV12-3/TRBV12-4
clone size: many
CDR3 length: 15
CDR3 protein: CASTSGGANNSPLHF
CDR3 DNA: TGTGCCAGCACCTCCGGGGGCGCGAATAATTCACCCCTCCACTTT

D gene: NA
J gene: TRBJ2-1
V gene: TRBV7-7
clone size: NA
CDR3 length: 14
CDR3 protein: CASSVGRGSNEQFF
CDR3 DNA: TGTGCTAGCAGCGTAGGGCGGGGTAGTAATGAGCAGTTCTTC

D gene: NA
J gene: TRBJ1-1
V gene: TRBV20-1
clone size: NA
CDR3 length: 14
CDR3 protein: CSARDGPSNTEAFF
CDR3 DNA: TGCAGTGCTAGAGATGGTCCTTCGAACACTGAAGCTTTCTTT

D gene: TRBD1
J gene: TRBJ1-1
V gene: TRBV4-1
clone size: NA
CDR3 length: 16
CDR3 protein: CASSPGARTGNTEAFF
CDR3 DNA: TGCGCCAGCAGCCCTGGCGCGAGGACAGGGAACACTGAAGCTTTCTTT

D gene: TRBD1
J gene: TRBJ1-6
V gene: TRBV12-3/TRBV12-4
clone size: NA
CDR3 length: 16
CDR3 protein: CASSLRGGGYNSPLHF
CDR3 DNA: TGTGCCAGCAGTTTAAGAGGGGGCGGCTATAATTCACCCCTCCACTTT

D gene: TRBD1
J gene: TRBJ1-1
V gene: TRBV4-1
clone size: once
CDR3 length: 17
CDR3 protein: CASSQPPGQGWFTEAFF
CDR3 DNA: TGCGCCAGCAGCCAACCACCGGGACAGGGATGGTTCACTGAAGCTTTCTTT

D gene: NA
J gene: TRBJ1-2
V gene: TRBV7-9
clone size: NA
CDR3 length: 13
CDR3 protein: CASSTDGSYGYTF
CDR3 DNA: TGTGCCAGCAGCACGGACGGGAGCTATGGCTACACCTTC

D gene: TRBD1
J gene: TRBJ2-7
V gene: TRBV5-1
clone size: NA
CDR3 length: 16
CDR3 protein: CASSSFTGTDQREQYF
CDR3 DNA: TGCGCCAGCAGCTCCTTCACCGGGACAGACCAACGCGAGCAGTACTTC